The source of this T cell receptor (beta chain) is a study of cytotoxic CD8 clonotypes in ibrutinib-treated CLL (dated by TCRdb to the early 2020s). Background for the entire study: The cohort was composed of around twelve relapsed/refractory and approximately 16 treatment-naive patients; IGHV unmutated status was identified in approximately 17 patients. Partial responses were observed in roughly 25 patients and complete responses in 2; after a median follow-up of roughly 62 months, remission was maintained in 15 or so patients and progression was observed in approximately 12. Response samples were obtained after a median of around eleven months of treatment, with a range of roughly 6 to 40 months. An average of 255,043 productive templates and about 100,000 productive rearrangements was obtained per sample. Of the 86 participants in the trial, roughly 26 had longitudinal samples available. Cryopreserved peripheral blood mononuclear cells were obtained before treatment, at response, and at either sustained remission or disease progression. Every remission and progressive disease sample was obtained while ibrutinib was still being received by the patients.

What the research found in general, with its limitations: Clonality increased at ibrutinib response, stayed stable in sustained remission, and fell back toward baseline at progression. Baseline clonality was found to be higher than that of age-matched healthy donors and was strongly correlated with circulating CD8+ T-cell counts. Lymph node repertoires were not examined, and the timing of sampling was not matched between patients in sustained remission and those whose disease progressed. Public clonotypes were rare and either contracted or stayed stable during treatment, and the rise in clonality at ibrutinib response reflected the expansion of private clonotypes.

Explained via the paper, the time point label denotes: approximately eleven months on ibrutinib. For TCR beta library preparation, 2 to 2.5 micrograms of genomic DNA were isolated from cryopreserved PBMCs. Longitudinal blood samples from CLL patients on ibrutinib monotherapy were analyzed using high-throughput TCR beta sequencing. The patients were enrolled in a single-center, open-label phase 2 trial of ibrutinib monotherapy. The CDR3, from cysteine to phenylalanine, totals 11 residues. CDR3 DNA is the only sequence kept; it has 33 bases, read in frame from the first base. Relative to germline, V is 7 bases shorter and J is 3 bases shorter, with 10 bases between their ends. Taken from the germline V gene (reference sequence), the CDR1 and CDR2 loops are DFQATT and SNEGSKA. A note on this clone: Its antigen is not yet known. It has no much larger one-base neighbor in the sample; base qualities were not kept.

Each clonotype received, on average, about 9.7x coverage in deep resolution sequencing performed on a MiSeq, where the target depth lay between 1 in 1 million and 1 in 200,000 T cells. The immunoSEQ hsTCRB Kit was used to generate the TCR beta libraries. The original methods were these. The data were analyzed with ImmunoSEQ Analyzer and ImmunoSEQ Data Assistant, and V, D and J gene assignments followed IMGT definitions. Clonality, with values ranging from 0 to 1, was calculated as one minus the normalized Shannon entropy of productive rearrangement frequencies. Only overrepresented clonotypes making up at least 0.05% of each patient's repertoire were included in the public clonotype analysis. Around 14 repertoires from age-matched healthy donors, obtained from immuneACCESS, served as clonality controls. TCRdb stores this immuneACCESS table with in-frame sequences only. Part of the clones is absent; in the studies checked, under half of the shortfall reflects unresolved V genes, and no reason is known for the rest. V, J and clone size are taken as reported in that table, and D and trimming were inferred from the DNA itself. This sample is represented by 160,000 or so clones; 81% of them were singletons. Around 2% of the sample belongs to the ten largest clones.

The chain uses TRBV20-1 and TRBJ2-7, with the D gene not confidently named. This receptor was obtained from a human donor with chronic lymphocytic leukemia. Sequences were derived from PBMCs, sampled after 12 months of ibrutinib treatment. The CDR3 region: CSVPVDYEQYF. The DNA sequence reads TGCAGTGTTCCGGTTGACTACGAGCAGTACTTC.